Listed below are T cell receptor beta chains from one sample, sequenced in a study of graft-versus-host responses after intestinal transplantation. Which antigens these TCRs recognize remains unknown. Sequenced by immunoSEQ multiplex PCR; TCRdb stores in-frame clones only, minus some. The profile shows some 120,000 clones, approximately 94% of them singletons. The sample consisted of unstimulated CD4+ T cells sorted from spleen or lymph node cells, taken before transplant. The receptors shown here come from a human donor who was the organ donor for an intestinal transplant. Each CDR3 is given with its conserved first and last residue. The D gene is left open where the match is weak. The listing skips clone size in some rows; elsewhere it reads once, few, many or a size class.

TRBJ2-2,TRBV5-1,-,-,TGCGCCAGCAGCTTGAGTGCGCGAGGCGGAACCGGGGAGCTGTTTTTT,CASSLSARGGTGELFF
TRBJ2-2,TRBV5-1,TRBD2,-,TGCGCCAGCAGCTGGGGGACTAGCGGACTCACCGGGGAGCTGTTTTTT,CASSWGTSGLTGELFF
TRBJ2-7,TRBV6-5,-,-,TGTGCCAGCAGTTACGCGGGACACCCCTACGAGCAGTACTTC,CASSYAGHPYEQYF
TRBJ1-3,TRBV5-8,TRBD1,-,TGTGCCAGCAGCCGCAACGGACAGGGCGTCTCTGGAAACACCATATATTTT,CASSRNGQGVSGNTIYF
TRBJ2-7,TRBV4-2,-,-,TGTGCCAGCAGCCAAGACCGACAGGACTACGAGCAGTACTTC,CASSQDRQDYEQYF
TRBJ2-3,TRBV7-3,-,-,TGTGCCAGCAGCTTCAGGGGGGGCACAGATACGCAGTATTTT,CASSFRGGTDTQYF
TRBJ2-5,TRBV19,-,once,TGTGCCAGTAGTATACCCTCCGGGAATCGAGAGACCCAGTACTTC,CASSIPSGNRETQYF
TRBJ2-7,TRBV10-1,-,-,TGCGCCAGCAGTGAGGGAAACGAGCAGTACTTC,CASSEGNEQYF
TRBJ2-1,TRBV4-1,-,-,TGCGCCAGCAGCCGCCCTCAGCAGTCCTACAATGAGCAGTTCTTC,CASSRPQQSYNEQFF
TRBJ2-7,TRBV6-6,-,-,TGTGCCAGCTCCGCCCGACCGGGAACCTACGAGCAGTACTTC,CASSARPGTYEQYF
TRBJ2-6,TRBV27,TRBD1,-,TGTGCCAGCAGTTTTTGGACAGGGGTCTCTGGGGCCAACGTCCTGACTTTC,CASSFWTGVSGANVLTF
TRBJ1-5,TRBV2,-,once,TGTGCCAGCAGGATGAGAGCTTCCGGCAATCAGCCCCAGCATTTT,CASRMRASGNQPQHF
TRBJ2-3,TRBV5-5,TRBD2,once,TGTGCCAGCAGTCGGACTAGCGGGTGGACAGATACGCAGTATTTT,CASSRTSGWTDTQYF
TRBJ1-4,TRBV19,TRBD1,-,TGTGCCAGTAGGACAGAGGGGGCGCGGACTAATGAAAAACTGTTTTTT,CASRTEGARTNEKLFF
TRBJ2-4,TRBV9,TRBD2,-,TGTGCCAGCAGCTTAGCGGGGCAAGCCAAAAACATTCAGTACTTC,CASSLAGQAKNIQYF
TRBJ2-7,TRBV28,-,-,TGTGCCAGCAGTTTAAGTGGGCTGTTTTACGAGCAGTACTTC,CASSLSGLFYEQYF
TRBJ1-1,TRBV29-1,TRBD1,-,TGCAGCGTTGACAGGGGGCGATACACTGAAGCTTTCTTT,CSVDRGRYTEAFF
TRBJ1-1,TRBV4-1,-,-,TGCGCCAGCAGCCAAGTAGGGCAGCAGAACACTGAAGCTTTCTTT,CASSQVGQQNTEAFF
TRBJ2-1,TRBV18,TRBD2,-,TGTGCCAGCTCACCACCGTTTTGGCTAGCGGATTACTACAATGAGCAGTTCTTC,CASSPPFWLADYYNEQFF
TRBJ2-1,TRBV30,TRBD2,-,TGTGCCTGGAGGGCCGAACCTAGCGGGAGGGCCTTCGGAGAGCAGTTCTTC,CAWRAEPSGRAFGEQFF
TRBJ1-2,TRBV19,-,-,TGTGCCAGTAGTATTCAATCCAGGGATTATGGCTACACCTTC,CASSIQSRDYGYTF
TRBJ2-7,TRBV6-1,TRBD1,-,TGTGCCAGCAGACCCCGAGGACAGGCCTACGAGCAGTACTTC,CASRPRGQAYEQYF
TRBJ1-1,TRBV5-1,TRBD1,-,TGCGCCAGCAGCCCGAGGACAGGGGGAAAGACTGAAGCTTTCTTT,CASSPRTGGKTEAFF
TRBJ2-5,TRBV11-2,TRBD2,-,TGTGCCAGCGGGGGGGGTACCTACTACCAAGAGACCCAGTACTTC,CASGGGTYYQETQYF
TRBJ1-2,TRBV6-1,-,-,TGTGCCAGCAGTGATTTGGGGTTCTATGGCTACACCTTC,CASSDLGFYGYTF
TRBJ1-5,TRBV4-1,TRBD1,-,TGCGCCAGCAGCCAAGAAGGGGGACAGGGCGGTCAGCCCCAGCATTTT,CASSQEGGQGGQPQHF
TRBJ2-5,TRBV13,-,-,TGTGCCAGCAGCTTAAGTCCAGGGGAAGAGACCCAGTACTTC,CASSLSPGEETQYF
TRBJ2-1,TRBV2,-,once,TGTGCCAGCAGTAACGCCGGACTATCTGAGTTCTTC,CASSNAGLSEFF
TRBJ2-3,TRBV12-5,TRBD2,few,TGTGCTAGTGGTTTTGAGGCGGGAGGGTTAGATACGCAGTATTTT,CASGFEAGGLDTQYF
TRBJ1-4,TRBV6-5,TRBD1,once,TGTGCCAGCAGTTACTCGGGACAGAGCGAAAAACTGTTTTTT,CASSYSGQSEKLFF
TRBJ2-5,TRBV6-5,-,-,TGTGCCAGCAGTTACGGGGCCTCGCAAGAGACCCAGTACTTC,CASSYGASQETQYF
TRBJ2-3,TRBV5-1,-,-,TGCGCCAGCAGCTTAAGGGGGGCAAAGGCAGATACGCAGTATTTT,CASSLRGAKADTQYF
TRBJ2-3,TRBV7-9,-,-,TGTGCCAGCAGCTTAGTGGTCGGAGGGGGGGATACGCAGTATTTT,CASSLVVGGGDTQYF
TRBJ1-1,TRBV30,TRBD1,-,TGTGCCTGGAGTGCCAGCGCAACAGGGGGCACTGAAGCTTTCTTT,CAWSASATGGTEAFF
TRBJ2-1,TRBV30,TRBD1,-,TGTGCCTGGAGTAGGGGGCCCTACAATGAGCAGTTCTTC,CAWSRGPYNEQFF
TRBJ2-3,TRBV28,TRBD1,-,TGTGCCAGCAGTTCCCCCGGGACAGGGGGCCCAGATACGCAGTATTTT,CASSSPGTGGPDTQYF
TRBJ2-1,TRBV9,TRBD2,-,TGTGCCAGCAGCCCAGCGGGGGACGGCGGTACCTACAATGAGCAGTTCTTC,CASSPAGDGGTYNEQFF
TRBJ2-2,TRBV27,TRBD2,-,TGTGCCAGCCTTCCCGCGGGCGGGGGGGACACCGGGGAGCTGTTTTTT,CASLPAGGGDTGELFF
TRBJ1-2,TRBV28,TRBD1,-,TGTGCCAGCAGTGAAGGACAGGTCTATGGCTACACCTTC,CASSEGQVYGYTF
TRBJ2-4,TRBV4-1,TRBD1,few,TGCGCCAGCAGCCAGGGGACAGGGAGCAACATTCAGTACTTC,CASSQGTGSNIQYF
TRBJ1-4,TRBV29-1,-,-,TGCAGCGTTGAAATTCCCGGGGGAGGTGAAAAACTGTTTTTT,CSVEIPGGGEKLFF
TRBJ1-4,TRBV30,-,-,TGTGCCTGGAGTCCGAGTAATGAAAAACTGTTTTTT,CAWSPSNEKLFF
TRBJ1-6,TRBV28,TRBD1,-,TGTGCCAGCAGGTCGGGACAGGGGGTAGGATCACCCCTCCACTTT,CASRSGQGVGSPLHF
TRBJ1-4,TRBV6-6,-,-,TGTGCCAGCAGCCCTGCCACGTTAACTGAAAAACTGTTTTTT,CASSPATLTEKLFF